This paragraph reports one T cell receptor (beta chain). This clone was detected many times. Its antigen remains undetermined. Per-base quality was not reported, and no clone a single base away is much larger than it. The data originate from a study of blood T cell repertoires in COVID-19 (dated by TCRdb to 2020 to 2021). For context, the study as a whole: Samples from collaborators originated in the United States, Italy and Spain and spanned both the acute and convalescent phases of COVID-19. The material from the prospective study consisted of cDNA or gDNA derived from T cells, B-cell-depleted T cells, or PBMCs. A de-identified subject ID, COVID-19 status, age in years and sex were almost always included in the sample metadata. Where available, HLA class I and class II types were obtained from metadata supplied by the sample provider rather than from assay-based typing. Samples came from the ongoing ImmuneRACE study (first 160 participants) plus 1,254 subjects from 6 global collaborators. Deeply sampled blood TCRbeta repertoires from subjects exposed to, actively infected with, or recovered from COVID-19 were included in the dataset. The repertoires were released in a freely available public database intended as a resource for research on the immune response to SARS-CoV-2. Beyond this particular receptor, the publication reports: Clinical and demographic metadata were provided uncurated, with the amount varying by source and participant.

V and J lose 7 bases and 2 bases, and a span of 14 bases separates them. Per the germline V gene (reference sequence), LGHDT is the CDR1 and YNNKEL is the CDR2. The CDR3 goes from the cysteine to the phenylalanine over 14 residues. Left in the record is the CDR3 DNA by itself, 42 bases read in frame from the first base. The immunoSEQ Assay, a bias-controlled multiplex PCR, was used to amplify TCRbeta CDR3 regions from genomic DNA. The original methods were these. The number of nucleated cells in each sample was estimated from the amplification of reference gene primers within the assay. To quantify the absolute abundance of each unique TCRbeta CDR3 rearrangement, sequence reads were collapsed and filtered. For each sample, productive Simpson clonality was calculated as the square root of Simpson's diversity index across productive rearrangements. As stored in TCRdb, this immuneACCESS dataset retains in-frame rearrangements with V and J assigned. A fraction of the clones does not appear; measured against another copy, unresolved V genes explain less than half of the discrepancy, and the remainder lacks a known reason. V and J calls and clone size are copied from that table; D and trimming were computed from the DNA. The sample table shows a few hundred thousand clones, and 70% to 90% are seen once. Of the sample, approximately 8.7% falls within the top ten clones.

In the prospective study, participants were about 18 to 89 years old, resided in about 25 geographic areas of the United States, and were enrolled through a virtual design. In the prospective study, participants were assigned to cohorts based on the clinical history participants reported in a screening survey and a study questionnaire. Recovered participants in ImmuneRACE Cohort 3 were defined by two consecutive negative NP/OP PCR tests, clearance by a healthcare professional, or resolution of symptoms. In the prospective study, mobile phlebotomists collected whole blood, serum and a nasopharyngeal or oropharyngeal swab from each participant. Participants in the prospective study had the option to provide additional blood draws and questionnaires over an approximately 2-month period. Before DNA extraction, blood samples from the prospective study were shipped at room temperature or frozen.

Recombination joined TRBV3-1 (or the pseudogene TRBV3-2) with TRBJ1-2; a tentative D call is TRBD1 (5 bases match). The clonotype was recovered from a man aged 40-55 years who had recovered from COVID-19. The sample taken for sequencing was PBMCs or T cells enriched from blood (not recorded which). The CDR3 protein sequence reads: CASTGGGGNYGYTF. In nucleotides, the sequence is TGTGCCAGCACCGGGGGTGGGGGAAACTATGGCTACACCTTC.